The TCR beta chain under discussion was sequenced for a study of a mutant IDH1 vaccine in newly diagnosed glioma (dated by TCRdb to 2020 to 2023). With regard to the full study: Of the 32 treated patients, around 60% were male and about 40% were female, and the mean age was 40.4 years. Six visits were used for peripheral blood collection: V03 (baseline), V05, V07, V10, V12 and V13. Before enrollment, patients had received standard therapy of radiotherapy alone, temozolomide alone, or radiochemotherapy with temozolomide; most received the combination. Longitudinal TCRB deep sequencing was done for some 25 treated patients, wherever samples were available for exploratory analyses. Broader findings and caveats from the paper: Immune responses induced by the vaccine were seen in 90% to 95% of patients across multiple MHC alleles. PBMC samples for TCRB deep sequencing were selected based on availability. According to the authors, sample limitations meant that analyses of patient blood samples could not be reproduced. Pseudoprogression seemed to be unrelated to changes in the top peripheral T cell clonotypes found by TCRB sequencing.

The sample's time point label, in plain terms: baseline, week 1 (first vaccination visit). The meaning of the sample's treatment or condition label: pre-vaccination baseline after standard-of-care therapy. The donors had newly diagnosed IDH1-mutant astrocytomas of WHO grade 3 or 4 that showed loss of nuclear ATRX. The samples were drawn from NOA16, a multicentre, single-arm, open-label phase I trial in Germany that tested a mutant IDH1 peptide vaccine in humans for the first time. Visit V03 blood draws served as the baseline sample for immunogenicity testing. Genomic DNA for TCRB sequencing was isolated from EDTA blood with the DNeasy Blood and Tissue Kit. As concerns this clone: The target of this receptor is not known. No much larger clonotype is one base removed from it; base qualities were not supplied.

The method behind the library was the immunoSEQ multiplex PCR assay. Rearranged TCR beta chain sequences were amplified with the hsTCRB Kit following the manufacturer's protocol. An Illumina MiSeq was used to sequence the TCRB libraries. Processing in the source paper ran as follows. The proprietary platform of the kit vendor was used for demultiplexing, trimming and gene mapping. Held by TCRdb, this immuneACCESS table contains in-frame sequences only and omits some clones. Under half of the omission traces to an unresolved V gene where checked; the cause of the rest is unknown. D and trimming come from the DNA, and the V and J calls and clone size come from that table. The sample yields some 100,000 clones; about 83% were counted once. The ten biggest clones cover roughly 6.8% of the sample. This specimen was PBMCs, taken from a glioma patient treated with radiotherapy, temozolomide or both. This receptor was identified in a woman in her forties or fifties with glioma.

The CDR3 protein is CASSLVRNEKLFF. The nucleotide sequence is given as TGTGCCAGCAGTCTTGTCCGTAATGAAAAACTGTTTTTT. The rearranged chain carries TRBV2 and TRBJ1-4, with the D gene too uncertain to name. Inclusive of the bounding cysteine and phenylalanine, the CDR3 is 13 residues long. Only the CDR3 DNA stays, 39 bases, in frame from base 1. CDR1 and CDR2 are drawn from the germline V gene: SNHLY, FYNNEI. Trimming removed 5 bases from V and 4 bases from J, leaving 8 bases between the germline ends.